This T cell receptor (beta chain) was found in a study of cytomegalovirus exposure and HLA in healthy donors. The primer mix had 60 Vbeta and 13 Jbeta primers. Sequenced by immunoSEQ multiplex PCR; TCRdb stores in-frame clones only, minus some. The table records 300,000 or so clones, 80% to 90% of them present only once. The V end lost 0 bases, the J end lost 7 bases, and 15 bases lay between the germline ends. The CDR3 contains 15 residues. Germline V lookup: CDR1 LGHNA, CDR2 YNFKEQ. V gene TRBV4-2 combines with J gene TRBJ2-5, with D maybe TRBD1 (8 bases). The TCR was taken from a woman between 40 and 50 years old in good health and CMV-seropositive. Sequenced sample: PBMCs. This CDR3 is CASSQDLNRGGTQYF. The CDR3 DNA sequence: TGTGCCAGCAGCCAAGATCTTAACAGGGGGGGGACCCAGTACTTC.